Listed below are T cell receptor beta chains from one sample, sequenced in a study of human T cells and chemical hapten exposure. TCRdb re-called the RACE reads through MiXCR, storing one row per CDR3 protein. Among some 180,000 distinct CDR3 sequences, under 25% were seen once, and the ten largest hold about 7%. Sequencing was performed on whole blood, taken in connection with sensitization to the hapten diphenylcyclopropenone (DPC). These receptors were obtained from a woman between 45 and 65 years old with alopecia areata. Some clones in this sample may be carry-over from other donors' samples. Both conserved end residues are part of each CDR3. The D gene is left open where the match is weak. Size tells how often a clone was seen (once, few, many) or the class of an expanded clone, and some rows leave it out.

TRBJ1-5 | TRBD1 | few | TRBV6-6 | CASSYSGTGNQPQHF | TGTGCCAGCAGTTACTCTGGGACAGGGAATCAGCCCCAGCATTTT
TRBJ1-2 | . | . | TRBV29-1 | CRIGGAEGYTF | TGCAGAATTGGGGGCGCAGAAGGCTACACCTTC
TRBJ1-1 | . | . | TRBV29-1 | CSAGRASEPEAFF | TGCAGCGCCGGGCGAGCGTCCGAACCTGAAGCTTTCTTT
TRBJ2-1 | TRBD2 | few | TRBV27 | CASSLADYNEQFF | TGTGCCAGCAGCCTAGCGGACTACAATGAGCAGTTCTTC
TRBJ2-1 | . | . | TRBV11-3 | CASSLDLGGSSYNEQFF | TGTGCCAGCAGCTTAGATCTTGGGGGTAGCTCCTACAATGAGCAGTTCTTC
TRBJ2-5 | TRBD2 | . | TRBV29-1 | CSVGWPDSGSRETQYF | TGCAGCGTTGGCTGGCCGGATAGCGGGAGTAGGGAGACCCAGTACTTC
TRBJ1-1 | . | . | TRBV30 | CAWSSGMNTEAFF | TGTGCCTGGAGTTCGGGGATGAACACTGAAGCTTTCTTT
TRBJ2-1 | TRBD1 | many | TRBV6-1 | CASSTGQGVRAYNEQFF | TGTGCCAGCAGCACGGGACAGGGGGTTCGGGCATACAATGAGCAGTTCTTC
TRBJ1-1 | . | . | TRBV5-1 | CASSVDGNTEAFF | TGCGCCAGCAGCGTGGACGGGAACACTGAAGCTTTCTTT
TRBJ2-7 | . | . | TRBV9 | CASSRDRVDYEQYF | TGTGCCAGCAGCCGGGACCGGGTTGACTACGAGCAGTACTTC
TRBJ2-7 | TRBD2 | . | TRBV6-6 | CASLPSGSYEQYF | TGTGCCAGTCTCCCAAGCGGGAGCTACGAGCAGTACTTC
TRBJ2-1 | TRBD2 | . | TRBV6-2/TRBV6-3 | CATTYLSSAGASYNEQFF | TGTGCCACTACTTACCTCTCCTCGGCGGGAGCATCCTACAATGAGCAGTTCTTC
TRBJ2-3 | . | . | TRBV3-1 | CASSLRTPEADTQYF | TGTGCCAGCAGCCTCCGAACACCGGAGGCAGATACGCAGTATTTT
TRBJ2-2 | TRBD2 | few | TRBV20-1 | CSARQVGLAIPGELFF | TGCAGTGCTAGACAAGTGGGACTAGCGATCCCCGGGGAGCTGTTTTTT
TRBJ2-2 | . | . | TRBV5-1 | CASTPRGGGLNTGELFF | TGCGCCAGCACTCCTCGGGGCGGCGGGCTGAACACCGGGGAGCTGTTTTTT
TRBJ1-2 | . | . | TRBV6-5 | CASSYGGTNYGYTF | TGTGCCAGCAGTTACGGGGGGACCAACTATGGCTACACCTTC
TRBJ1-2 | TRBD1 | few | TRBV12-3/TRBV12-4 | CASRSTGGYGYTF | TGTGCCAGCAGATCTACAGGGGGTTATGGCTACACCTTC
TRBJ1-2 | . | . | TRBV29-1 | CSVERPGTGYGYTF | TGCAGCGTTGAAAGGCCCGGGACCGGGTATGGCTACACCTTC
TRBJ1-1 | TRBD1 | . | TRBV29-1 | CSAGTGMNTEAFF | TGCAGCGCCGGGACAGGGATGAACACTGAAGCTTTCTTT
TRBJ2-2 | . | few | TRBV10-2 | CASSVLGAAGELFF | TGCGCCAGCAGTGTCCTAGGAGCGGCCGGGGAGCTGTTTTTT
TRBJ2-1 | . | . | TRBV24-1 | CATSDKRGQRPYNEQFF | TGTGCCACCAGTGATAAAAGAGGACAAAGACCCTACAATGAGCAGTTCTTC
TRBJ1-1 | TRBD1 | few | TRBV3-1 | CASSQEQGVAEAFF | TGTGCCAGCAGCCAGGAACAGGGGGTCGCTGAAGCTTTCTTT
TRBJ2-3 | . | . | TRBV9 | CASKPGSGRQETQYF | TGTGCCAGCAAGCCCGGGAGTGGTAGACAGGAAACGCAGTATTTT
TRBJ2-1 | . | few | TRBV15 | CATRGLYNEQFF | TGTGCCACCAGAGGTCTTTACAATGAGCAGTTCTTC
TRBJ2-3 | . | . | TRBV29-1 | CSVEGADTQYF | TGCAGCGTTGAAGGGGCAGATACGCAGTATTTT
TRBJ2-1 | TRBD2 | few | TRBV10-3 | CAISESAGGRGYNEQFF | TGTGCCATCAGTGAGTCGGCGGGGGGCCGGGGGTACAATGAGCAGTTCTTC
TRBJ1-4 | . | few | TRBV27 | CASSWGGRANEKLFF | TGTGCCAGCAGTTGGGGTGGGCGGGCTAATGAAAAACTGTTTTTT
TRBJ2-2 | . | . | TRBV2 | CASSYTGTSNTGELFF | TGTGCCAGCAGTTATACCGGGACTTCGAACACCGGGGAGCTGTTTTTT
TRBJ2-7 | . | few | TRBV28 | CASSLYRGTYEQYF | TGTGCCAGCAGTTTATATCGGGGTACCTACGAGCAGTACTTC
TRBJ2-1 | TRBD2 | few | TRBV6-5 | CASSYGEREPYEQFF | TGTGCCAGCAGTTACGGGGAGCGGGAGCCGTATGAGCAGTTCTTC
TRBJ2-1 | . | . | TRBV5-1 | CASSLDGGQDNEQFF | TGCGCCAGCAGCTTGGACGGGGGTCAGGACAATGAGCAGTTCTTC
TRBJ2-7 | . | . | TRBV29-1 | CSVGAGSNYEQYF | TGCAGCGTTGGAGCTGGGTCTAACTACGAGCAGTACTTC
TRBJ2-7 | . | few | TRBV6-1 | CASSEGTGHASEQYF | TGTGCCAGCAGTGAAGGCACGGGACACGCCTCCGAGCAGTACTTC
TRBJ2-5 | . | once | TRBV5-1 | CASSFMPGDTQYF | TGCGCCAGCAGCTTTATGCCGGGGGACACCCAGTACTTC
TRBJ1-3 | . | many | TRBV19 | CASSYRERNTIYF | TGTGCCAGTAGCTACAGGGAGCGAAACACCATATATTTT
TRBJ2-2 | . | few | TRBV5-1 | CASSLAPRGDTGELFF | TGCGCCAGCAGCTTGGCCCCGCGGGGAGACACCGGGGAGCTGTTTTTT
TRBJ2-1 | . | many | TRBV20-1 | CSARDPGRISYNEQFF | TGCAGTGCTAGAGATCCCGGGAGAATCTCCTACAATGAGCAGTTCTTC